This T cell receptor beta chain is from a study of beta chain features in type 1 diabetes. Study-level results: The question left open here concerned HLA type influencing TCRB rearrangement. In all four CD4+ subsets, TCRB CDR3 length was significantly, moderately reduced in type 1 diabetes.

The length of the CDR3 is 12 residues. Trimming took 6 bases from V and 1 from J, leaving 5 bases between them. Germline CDR1 reads MNHEY; CDR2 reads SVGAGI. The authors reverse transcribed all of the isolated RNA, so sequencing captured expressed TCRB transcripts. Only in-frame clones appear in the TCRdb table, and some are missing; sequencing was by immunoSEQ multiplex PCR. The sample has about 650,000 clones, around 12% seen once. A note on this clone: As yet, its antigen is unknown.

The rearrangement joins TRBV6-5 to TRBJ2-3; D gene unclear. The clonotype comes from a man between 25 and 39 years old with type 1 diabetes. Sequenced sample: naive CD4+ T cells from blood. As DNA, the CDR3 is TGTGCCAGCAGAAGAGGCACAGATACGCAGTATTTT. This sequence encodes CASRRGTDTQYF.